This T cell receptor (beta chain) was captured in a study of regulatory T cells in long-lasting Graves disease (dated by TCRdb to about 2021). In the study overall: Patients with newly diagnosed Graves' disease had been on antithyroid drugs for under 3 months. This study used TCR sequencing and RNA sequencing of peripheral blood to compare persistent Graves' disease patients against newly diagnosed Graves' disease patients. The study was registered as a clinical trial and conducted in China. TCR sequencing covered some 13 persistent and roughly 20 newly diagnosed Graves' disease patients, 33 samples in total. Overall study outcomes, separate from this receptor: A larger number of public clonotypes was shared among persistent patients (around 2,700) than among newly diagnosed patients (more than 850). Peripheral blood alone was examined, since thyroid tissue, which constituted the primary lesion, could not be accessed. Preferential use of TRBV28, TRBJ1-2 and TRBJ2-5 was observed in persistent disease, whereas TRBV20-1 and TRBJ2-1 were favored in newly diagnosed disease. The authors acknowledged the small sample size as a limitation that may reduce accuracy. Compared with newly diagnosed patients, persistent Graves' disease patients had lower TCR Shannon entropy and fewer highly expanded clones, which suggests clonal expansion. Sequencing and analysis were limited to the TCR beta chain.

Many counts were recorded for this clonotype. Its antigen is still unknown. No much larger clone is present one base from it, and per-base qualities are unavailable. Reading the label with the study, this specimen's time point is: newly diagnosed GD, antithyroid drugs for less than 3 months. For both TCR sequencing and RNA sequencing, RNA was extracted from PBMCs using TRIzol. The diagnosis of Graves' disease was made according to American Thyroid Association guidelines. The patients came from an endocrinology department in Xi'an, China. Each patient gave 9 to 10 milliliters of peripheral blood, collected in an EDTA anticoagulant tube. PBMCs were isolated by Ficoll Paque Plus density gradient separation without further T cell sorting. An Agilent 2100 Bioanalyzer and agarose gel were used to check RNA quality, while a NanoDrop 2000 measured RNA concentration. The CDR3 contains 15 residues, cysteine and phenylalanine counted. Here the CDR3 DNA is all that survives: 45 bases in frame from base 1. The germline V gene supplies CDR1 SGHRS and CDR2 YFSETQ. V is cut back by 0 bases and J by 4 bases, with 7 bases in the junction unmatched.

Library preparation employed multiplex PCR. Instrument on record: Illumina HiSeq 4000. To build TCR beta libraries, CDR3 regions were amplified by Arm-PCR using iRepertoire HTBI primers. Before sequencing, the PCR products underwent gel purification. As for the authors' bioinformatics: Across samples, 62 TRBV and roughly 15 TRBJ segments were identified and used for gene usage analysis of CDR3 amino acid clonotypes. Filtered high-quality paired reads were merged into contigs using COPE and FqMerger. BLAST was used to align contigs to IMGT TRBV, TRBD and TRBJ reference genes, with CDR3 defined following IMGT. Highly expanded clones were defined as clonotypes with a frequency above 0.1%. Shannon entropy was used to measure repertoire diversity, and the Gini coefficient was used to measure V-J evenness. A clonotype was considered public if more than one individual shared it. The public reads were reprocessed in TCRdb via fastp at Q25 and MiXCR, keeping in-frame beta chains. Here each entry gathers all rows of one CDR3 protein and keeps the most common genes and DNA. It is TCRdb's table, rather than the study itself, that gives the V and J calls and clone size. Across this sample there are 520,000 or so distinct CDR3 sequences, with more than 10% seen only once. The ten most abundant clones make up 8.9% of the sample.

The same sample was also studied in work on T cells in Graves' hyperthyroidism and ophthalmopathy. According to the second study: Graves' hyperthyroidism was defined as stable when no progression to ophthalmopathy occurred over 18 months of follow-up. Hyperthyroidism patients were newly diagnosed, had a disease duration of under 2 months, and were aged 18 to 65 years. Exclusion was applied to patients with uncontrolled infections, other autoimmune diseases, pregnancy or lactation. Clinical symptoms, serum thyroxine and TRAb, thyroid ultrasound, and orbital computed tomography formed the basis for the diagnoses. The TCR CDR3 was subjected to a first round of RT-PCR using the HTBI primer set and the Qiagen OneStep RT-PCR kit. Most expanded thyroid clonotypes (frequency above 0.001) were also detected in blood, a finding suggesting that blood repertoires may reflect thyroid immune responses. A model built on a 13 V-J signature distinguished ophthalmopathy from stable hyperthyroidism, reaching about 88% sensitivity and around 82% specificity in cross-validation and 80%/75% in testing. In validation, the model predicted progression to ophthalmopathy with 60% to 71% sensitivity and about 72% specificity, a median of 6.5 months before onset. TCR V-J signatures able to tell the groups apart were searched for in a discovery cohort of 100 or so patients, of whom 43 had Graves' ophthalmopathy and about 60 had stable Graves' hyperthyroidism. Whether ophthalmopathy could be predicted prospectively was tested in an independent validation cohort made up of approximately 19 hyperthyroidism patients plus 17 patients who later progressed to ophthalmopathy. The 75 to 100 discovery patients were randomly split 7:3 into training and test sets. The study also compared thyroid tissue and blood T-cell repertoires from about six Graves' hyperthyroidism patients. Once sampling was done, hyperthyroidism patients were given methimazole at a starting dose of 30 mg daily, whereas ophthalmopathy patients were given high-dose intravenous methylprednisolone. The libraries were constructed in a second round of multiplex PCR and then size-selected and purified. The libraries were sequenced on an Illumina HiSeq2000 using paired-end 100 bp reads. SOAPnuke was used to process the raw data, with reads discarded if the reads contained adapters or uncalled bases, had a mean Phred below 15, or lacked an exact constant-primer or identifier match. High-quality paired reads were merged with COPE v1.2.5, and unique nucleotide sequences were defined as clonotypes. MiTCR v1.1 was used to align the clonotypes against IMGT TRBV, TRBD and TRBJ reference segments. The analysis was restricted to V-J combinations with a frequency above 0.0001, which together covered approximately 99% of the repertoires. The TCS score was defined as the ratio of F50 (clonal expansion) to E x V (chaos), calculated using BLOSUM62-based TCRdist between CDR3 peptides within each V-J. Welch's t-statistics and random forest reduced roughly 540 V-J features to about 12, which were used in a naive Bayes classifier (R e1071). No statistical method was used to set the sample size in advance, and investigators knew the group allocation. According to the paper, TCR Vbeta CDR3 sequencing was carried out on 135 peripheral blood samples, which came from fewer than 50 ophthalmopathy, approximately 72 hyperthyroidism and roughly 17 progressor patients.

The sequencing here drew on peripheral blood mononuclear cells (PBMCs), taken at new diagnosis, from a patient treated with antithyroid drugs. The sequence came from a young woman with Graves disease. Donor details come from another sample of the same person, matched by shared clones. The chain joins TRBV5-1 to TRBJ2-7, with 7 central nucleotides matching TRBD1. The CDR3 loop reads CASSLDGQALYEQYF. The DNA is as follows: TGCGCCAGCAGCTTGGACGGACAGGCCCTTTACGAGCAGTACTTC.